Reported below is one T cell receptor (beta chain). Antigen: not known. CDR3 length equals 12 residues. Trimming took 5 bases from V and 8 from J; bases not matched to a gene: 5. CDR1 and CDR2 (germline): LNHDA, SQIVND (reference sequence). This record comes from a study of cytomegalovirus exposure and HLA in healthy donors. Findings and caveats of the study: In vitro assays verified that three CMV-associated chains recognized CMV antigens specifically. The study found most TCR sequences rare, yet found some public TCRs in many donors.

Both 60 Vbeta primers and 13 Jbeta primers went into the PCR. Generated by immunoSEQ multiplex PCR, the TCRdb table keeps only in-frame clones and is missing some. This repertoire includes approximately 170,000 clones. The source of this sequence is a woman younger than 35 in good health and CMV-seropositive. Sequencing input: PBMCs. J is TRBJ1-1 and V is TRBV19; 7 positions match TRBD1. The CDR3 is CASSFGDSEAFF. The CDR3 DNA sequence: TGTGCCAGTAGTTTCGGGGACAGCGAAGCTTTCTTT.